A selection of T cell receptor beta chains follows, all from one sample in a study of T cell repertoires in cytomegalovirus infection. MiXCR, run by TCRdb on the reads, gives a single entry per CDR3 protein. The sample consists of 150,000 to 200,000 distinct CDR3 sequences, around an eighth of them appearing once. The sample was PBMCs. Receptors were obtained from a human donor in good health (CMV status not recorded). Some clones in this sample may be carry-over from other donors' samples. Each CDR3 is given with its conserved first and last residue.

>TRBV5-1
CASSFGDRVGSPLHF
>TRBV28
CASSFWFASGQGSEQYF
>TRBV6-5
CASSARGSGETQYF
>TRBV4-1
CASSQQLAGSYNEQFF
>TRBV20-1
CSAEGRGSYEQYF
>TRBV7-2
CASSLMSRGRGSNQPQHF
>TRBV28
CASSFTGTGFREQYF
>TRBV7-3
CASSPSGGPQETQYF
>TRBV29-1
CSALDSGTEAFF
>TRBV6-2/TRBV6-3
CASSYTGQETQYF
>TRBV27
CASSGPGQAYTEAFF
>TRBV5-1
CASSLDGQGYEQYF
>TRBV29-1
CSVAGSTGNIQYF
>TRBV6-5
CASSYGTTSYEQYF
>TRBV6-2/TRBV6-3
CASTRGASYGYTF
>TRBV7-6
CATFPVMGANVLTF
>TRBV28
CASSSGTSGSIYHPYEQYF
>TRBV7-2
CASNPDGTANSPLHF
>TRBV7-3
CASSLKGMGKTEAFF
>TRBV14
CASSQGNLQPQHF
>TRBV7-2
CASSLLGLANEKLFF
>TRBV7-8
CASSLERPSSYEQYF
>TRBV28
CASAIAGVYSYNEQFF
>TRBV6-2/TRBV6-3
CASVGDTGILRDTQYF
>TRBV29-1
CSVVGTGKVDLYF
>TRBV19
CASSGLRSTDTQYF
>TRBV24-1
CATSPAGQSYNEQFF
>TRBV12-3/TRBV12-4
CASSLFGAKPSGANVLTF
>TRBV20-1
CSANRDRGNTIYF
>TRBV7-2
CASSLRLDLSGNTIYF
>TRBV6-5
CASSGGLYTGELFF
>TRBV7-8
CASRGLAGGTDTQYF
>TRBV12-5
CASGLEAGKTDTQYF
>TRBV11-1
CASSLAGQGRIGQETQYF
>TRBV12-5
CASGGGQFTDTQYF
>TRBV7-2
CASSSPRGRVHEQFF
>TRBV29-1
CSVEDTNYGYTF
>TRBV11-2
CASSLVSGRGYNEQFF
>TRBV12-3/TRBV12-4
CASSLSEETQYF
>TRBV28
CASSDTQGAGETQYF
>TRBV7-2
CASSLGVSRDEAFF
>TRBV7-3
CASSLDRGRGYTF
>TRBV7-8
CASSLTVAYEQYF
>TRBV15
CATSRDPGNQPQHF
>TRBV7-2
CASSGRPGTSARDEQFF
>TRBV28
CASRVTDEAFF
>TRBV7-8
CASSLGTSGATDTQYF
>TRBV11-2
CASSIRASREQYF
>TRBV29-1
CSVAGHPEEKLFF
>TRBV29-1
CSVEGETPNRNTIYF
>TRBV12-3/TRBV12-4
CASSMYRDRGRGEQYF
>TRBV6-2/TRBV6-3
CASTDRHNQPQHF
>TRBV6-5
CASSPPRGLSTEAFF
>TRBV28
CASSLFFTTGTGELFF
>TRBV2
CASILVPGNTGELFF
>TRBV11-3
CASSLGTRTGGDPDTQYF
>TRBV10-3
CAISESAGRKFYEQFF
>TRBV7-3
CASSLSAGNNEQYF